The next 28 T cell receptor beta chains were all read from a single sample in a study of vaccination and CD4 T cells after COVID-19. These TCRs' antigens remain unknown. The Oncomine TCR Beta short-read assay was what sequenced the DNA obtained from cultured CD4+ T cells. In TCRdb, the PCR reads were re-called with MiXCR into one record per CDR3 protein. Of about 26,000 distinct CDR3 sequences listed, about 41% are singletons. Treatment defined: approximately nine-day PBMC culture with coronavirus spike peptide pools or control peptides (ViraFEST assay). What was sequenced was CD4+ T cells from blood, cultured in vitro. These receptors all stem from a human donor who had recovered from COVID-19.

This sequence joins TRBV27 and TRBJ2-1; 12 positions match TRBD2. J was trimmed by 2 bases and V by 2 bases; bases with no gene match: 19. Germline V gives CDR1 MNHEY, CDR2 SMNVEV (reference sequence). CDR3 length: 22 residues. The DNA of the CDR3 is TGTGCCAGCAGTTTAGGGCTAGCGGGGGGGTTGGGGGGTGGTCGCGCCTACAATGAGCAGTTCTTC. This codes for CASSLGLAGGLGGGRAYNEQFF.

This clonotype was seen a handful of times. CDR3 bases: TGTGCCAGCAGTTATTCCTCGACCACCTCCTACGAGCAGTACTTC. Amino acid sequence: CASSYSSTTSYEQYF. The gene calls are TRBV6-5 and TRBJ2-7; D gene unclear. Germline CDR1 reads MNHEY; CDR2 reads SVGAGI. This CDR3 contains 15 residues. V lost 3 bases to trimming and J lost 0 bases, with 12 bases between them.

This clonotype was observed a handful of times. The chain recombines TRBV24-1 with TRBJ2-5; TRBD1 is a possible D gene (6 bases). Germline CDR1 is KGHDR and CDR2 is SFDVKD. V lost 1 base to trimming and J lost 5 bases, with 13 bases between them. The CDR3 is 15 residues long. DNA for the CDR3: TGTGCCACCAGTGATTTTAGGACAGCGAGGGAGACCCAGTACTTC. It translates to CATSDFRTARETQYF.

The V and J genes are TRBV28 and TRBJ2-1, with D possibly being TRBD1 (6 bases). There are 15 residues in the CDR3. Trimming pared 2 bases from V and 5 bases from J, leaving 13 bases between. Germline values: CDR1 MDHEN, CDR2 SYDVKM. CDR3 protein: CASSLLQGTHNEQFF. The CDR3 DNA sequence: TGTGCCAGCAGTTTACTCCAGGGGACGCACAATGAGCAGTTCTTC.

There are a few counts of this clonotype. V usage is TRBV7-3 and J usage is TRBJ2-2; D gene ambiguous. The CDR3 consists of 15 residues. Germline V gene lookup returns CDR1 SGHTA and CDR2 FQGTGA. V gave up 2 bases and J gave up 6 bases, with 13 bases separating them. CDR3 in DNA: TGTGCCAGCAGCTTAGACGTTCGTGAGTCCGGGGAGCTGTTTTTT. It codes for CASSLDVRESGELFF.

The J gene is TRBJ1-3, the V gene TRBV15; D is undetermined. The germline CDR1 and CDR2 sequences are LNHNV and YYDKDF (reference sequence). V lost 0 bases, J lost 4 bases, and 4 bases lay in between. The length of the CDR3 is 13 residues. CDR3 bases: TGTGCCACCAGCAGAGATCGGGGAAACACCATATATTTT. Protein sequence: CATSRDRGNTIYF.

The chain has TRBV7-9 and TRBJ2-5; 10 positions match TRBD2. Unmatched junction bases numbered 15, after V lost 5 bases and J lost 0 bases. The CDR3 is made up of 19 amino acids. Germline CDR1 reads SEHNR; CDR2 reads FQNEAQ (reference sequence). CDR3 DNA sequence: TGTGCCAGCAGCCCCAAAGCCCGGAGCGGGGGGGCGTACCAAGAGACCCAGTACTTC. Its protein is CASSPKARSGGAYQETQYF.

By proportion, this clonotype is hyperexpanded. V usage is TRBV2 and J usage is TRBJ1-2, with 7 bases matching TRBD1. The germline V gene has CDR1 SNHLY and CDR2 FYNNEI. V lost 4 bases and J lost 0; bases outside the gene matches: 2. The CDR3 covers 14 residues. CDR3 bases: TGTGCCAGCAGTGGGGACAGCACTAACTATGGCTACACCTTC. It is translated as CASSGDSTNYGYTF. The full variable domain, its missing parts supplied by reference TRBV2 and TRBJ1-2, is EPEVTQTPSHQVTQMGQEVILRCVPISNHLYFYWYRQILGQKVEFLVSFYNNEISEKSEIFDDQFSVERPDGSNFTLKIRSTKLEDSAMYFCASSGDSTNYGYTFGSGTRLTVV.

The chain carries TRBV7-9 and TRBJ2-6; 9 bases are shared with TRBD2. V lost 7 bases to trimming and J lost 1 base; unmatched junction nucleotides: 11. Germline CDR1 and CDR2: SEHNR and FQNEAQ (reference sequence). The CDR3 length is 18 residues. This chain's CDR3 is CASTPAGGEGSGANVLTF. For the CDR3, the DNA is TGTGCCAGCACCCCAGCGGGGGGCGAAGGTTCTGGGGCCAACGTCCTGACTTTC.

This clonotype came up a few times. V gene TRBV10-3 combines with J gene TRBJ1-1; 8 bases agree with TRBD1. V lost 10 bases, J lost 1 base, and 8 bases stayed unmatched. This CDR3 is built from 14 residues. Germline values: CDR1 ENHRY, CDR2 SYGVKD. Written as DNA, the CDR3 is TGTGCCACCACAGGGGGGGTGGGGAACACTGAAGCTTTCTTT. Amino acid sequence: CATTGGVGNTEAFF.

The chain joins TRBV5-5 to TRBJ2-3; no firm D call. The length of the CDR3 is 15 residues. The V gene lost 0 bases and the J gene lost 4 bases, with 12 bases spanning the gap. Germline lookup yields CDR1 SGHKS and CDR2 YYEKEE (reference sequence). The CDR3 nucleotides are TGTGCCAGCAGCTTGGGACGGGCGGCGGCAGATACGCAGTATTTT. Protein product: CASSLGRAAADTQYF.

CDR3 region: CASRQSQTGTGSPLHF. The CDR3 nucleotides read TGTGCCAGTAGGCAATCACAGACAGGGACCGGTTCACCCCTCCACTTT. The rearrangement uses TRBV5-4 and TRBJ1-6; 7 nucleotides line up with TRBD1. J was trimmed by 9 bases and V by 8 bases; bases with no gene match: 17. The CDR3 sequence is 16 residues long. CDR1 and CDR2 from the germline V gene are SGHNT and YYREEE (reference sequence).

This clonotype showed up just once. The rearrangement links TRBV6-5 to TRBJ1-4; D is perhaps TRBD1 (6 bases). With 2 bases removed from V and 0 bases from J, the gap between germline ends came to 16 bases. CDR3 length equals 18 residues. The V gene's germline CDR1 is MNHEY and CDR2 SVGAGI. CDR3 nucleotides: TGTGCCAGCAGTTACCTGGGGGGCGACTATGCAACTAATGAAAAACTGTTTTTT. The encoded protein is CASSYLGGDYATNEKLFF.

The rearrangement uses TRBV2 and TRBJ2-3; possibly TRBD2 for D (7 bases). Trimming removed 5 bases from V and 5 bases from J, with 11 bases in between. The germline V gene encodes CDR1 SNHLY and CDR2 FYNNEI. The CDR3 extends over 13 amino acids. CDR3 amino acids: CASSTRGGDTQYF. CDR3 nucleotides: TGTGCCAGCAGTACGAGGGGGGGAGATACGCAGTATTTT.

This clonotype was seen a few times. The genes are TRBV11-3 and TRBJ1-5; tentative D call: TRBD1 (5 bases). The CDR3 has 15 amino acids. Trimming left V 5 bases short and J 4 bases short, with 15 bases between. CDR1 is SGHNT, CDR2 YENEEA, per germline. The CDR3 DNA reads as TGTGCCAGCAGCAAAGCAGGGAGTGGTAATCAGCCCCAGCATTTT. Protein product: CASSKAGSGNQPQHF.

CDR3 residues: CASSPRGLAGPKELFF. CDR3 DNA sequence: TGTGCCAGCAGCCCCCGGGGACTAGCGGGGCCTAAGGAGCTGTTTTTT. This sequence joins TRBV7-9 and TRBJ2-2, with TRBD2 matching 13 bases. Trimming removed 5 bases from V and 10 bases from J; junction bases left unmatched: 10. From germline, CDR1 is SEHNR and CDR2 FQNEAQ (reference sequence). The CDR3 has 16 amino acids. Full variable domain (outside the CDR3, taken from reference TRBV7-9 and TRBJ2-2): DTGVSQNPRHKITKRGQNVTFRCDPISEHNRLYWYRQTLGQGPEFLTYFQNEAQLEKSRLLSDRFSAERPKGSFSTLEIQRTEQGDSAMYLCASSPRGLAGPKELFFGEGSRLTVL.

V usage is TRBV6-5 and J usage is TRBJ2-2, with D perhaps matching TRBD1 (6 bases). The length of the CDR3 is 15 residues. The germline gives CDR1 MNHEY, CDR2 SVGAGI. Deletions cut 0 bases from V and 6 bases from J, with 11 bases between. This CDR3 reads CASSYSQGMAGELFF. In nucleotides, the CDR3 is TGTGCCAGCAGTTACTCGCAGGGGATGGCCGGGGAGCTGTTTTTT.

This clonotype was found once. The rearrangement uses TRBV27 and TRBJ1-5; maybe TRBD1 (5 bases). The CDR3 sequence is 18 residues long. Germline V gene sequence: CDR1 MNHEY, CDR2 SMNVEV (reference sequence). V gave up 2 bases and J gave up 1 base, with 18 bases separating them. Written as DNA, the CDR3 is TGTGCCAGCAGTTTAAGGTATAAGTTTGCAGGGAGCAATCAGCCCCAGCATTTT. The encoded protein is CASSLRYKFAGSNQPQHF.

The V and J genes are TRBV14 and TRBJ1-2, with D hard to call. The CDR3 consists of 14 residues. V lost 0 bases and J lost 5, with 10 bases in between. CDR1 and CDR2 (germline): SGHDN, FVKESK. CDR3 residues: CASSQDPDWYGYTF. The CDR3 coding sequence is TGTGCCAGCAGCCAAGATCCGGATTGGTATGGCTACACCTTC.

The chain joins TRBV12-5 to TRBJ2-5, with unresolved D. There are 13 residues in the CDR3. Trimming left V 7 bases short and J 5 bases short, with 14 bases between. Germline values: CDR1 LGHNT, CDR2 FRNRAP. In DNA, the CDR3 is TGTGCTAGTGCCTCGGCCCTGTCCGAGACCCAGTACTTC. As protein: CASASALSETQYF.

This clonotype was counted only a few times. This sequence joins TRBV7-9 and TRBJ1-2; a possible D gene is TRBD1 (6 bases). The germline gives CDR1 SEHNR, CDR2 FQNEAQ (reference sequence). The CDR3 has 15 amino acids. The ends were cut back, 5 bases at V and 4 bases at J, with 17 bases in the middle. The CDR3 sequence: CASSPGGRAAYGYTF. The CDR3 coding sequence is TGTGCCAGCAGCCCCGGGGGCAGGGCGGCCTATGGCTACACCTTC. The full variable domain, its missing parts supplied by reference TRBV7-9 and TRBJ1-2, is DTGVSQNPRHKITKRGQNVTFRCDPISEHNRLYWYRQTLGQGPEFLTYFQNEAQLEKSRLLSDRFSAERPKGSFSTLEIQRTEQGDSAMYLCASSPGGRAAYGYTFGSGTRLTVV.

This sequence joins TRBV20-1 and TRBJ1-5, with a tentative D call TRBD1 (6 bases). The V gene lost 6 bases and the J gene lost 1 base, with 10 bases spanning the gap. Germline values: CDR1 DFQATT, CDR2 SNEGSKA (reference sequence). The CDR3 loop spans 13 amino acids. DNA of the CDR3: TGCAGTGCGCAGGGGAACAGCAATCAGCCCCAGCATTTT. Translation gives CSAQGNSNQPQHF.

This CDR3 reads CASSPPVQETQYF. DNA for the CDR3: TGTGCCAGCTCACCACCCGTACAAGAGACCCAGTACTTC. The chain employs TRBV18 and TRBJ2-5; D gene ambiguous. The V end lost 0 bases, the J end lost 2 bases, and 4 bases lay between the germline ends. Per germline, CDR1 KGHSH and CDR2 LQKENI. The CDR3 contains 13 residues. The whole variable domain, remainder taken from reference TRBV18 and TRBJ2-5, is NAGVMQNPRHLVRRRGQEARLRCSPMKGHSHVYWYRQLPEEGLKFMVYLQKENIIDESGMPKERFSAEFPKEGPSILRIQQVVRGDSAAYFCASSPPVQETQYFGPGTRLLVL.

This clonotype was observed a handful of times. The gene calls are TRBV30 and TRBJ2-3; D is ambiguous. The CDR3 has 11 residues. Germline CDR1 is GTSNPN and CDR2 is SVGIG (reference sequence). The germline V and J ends were trimmed by 0 bases and 6 bases, with 4 bases remaining between them. The CDR3 loop is CAWSVTDTQYF. The CDR3 region has the DNA TGTGCCTGGAGTGTGACGGATACGCAGTATTTT.

This clonotype turned up a few times. This chain joins TRBV27 and TRBJ2-1, with a tentative D call TRBD2 (5 bases). Trimming stripped 6 bases from V and 1 base from J, with 13 bases between. There are 15 residues in the CDR3. CDR1 is MNHEY, CDR2 SMNVEV, per germline (reference sequence). The CDR3 protein is CASSARDPSYNEQFF. CDR3 DNA: TGTGCCAGCAGCGCCCGGGATCCTTCCTACAATGAGCAGTTCTTC.

The chain uses TRBV7-8 and TRBJ2-1; 8 bases are a match to TRBD1. V dropped 5 bases and J dropped 7; count of bases not matched to a gene: 7. Looked up from germline, CDR1 is SGHVS and CDR2 is FQNEAQ. CDR3 length: 14 residues. CDR3 in DNA: TGTGCCAGCAGCCTGGACAGGGTTGCGAATGAGCAGTTCTTC. Protein: CASSLDRVANEQFF.

The V call is TRBV20-1, the J call TRBJ1-5; D not certain. The CDR3 has 15 residues. V was clipped by 3 bases and J by 0 bases, with 12 bases between them. Germline V gene lookup returns CDR1 DFQATT and CDR2 SNEGSKA (reference sequence). The CDR3 DNA reads as TGCAGTGCTAGGCTACAGAGCATTAGCAATCAGCCCCAGCATTTT. This gives the protein CSARLQSISNQPQHF.

The chain uses TRBV27 and TRBJ2-1; D possibly corresponds to TRBD2 (7 bases). CDR3 length: 14 amino acids. Germline CDR1 reads MNHEY; CDR2 reads SMNVEV (reference sequence). With 3 bases removed from V and 5 bases from J, the gap between germline ends came to 11 bases. The CDR3 sequence is CASSLGGRNNEQFF. The DNA of the CDR3 is TGTGCCAGCAGTTTGGGGGGGCGGAACAATGAGCAGTTCTTC.